Given below is one TCR beta chain in context. The data are from a study of T-cell memory formation after mild COVID-19. cDNA libraries for TCR alpha and TCR beta, carrying sample barcodes and UMIs, came from 5'RACE with constant-segment primers. TCRdb reprocessed the 5' RACE reads via MiXCR and lists one record per CDR3 protein. This table holds a few hundred thousand distinct CDR3 sequences, around 15% found once. The receptor comes from a man aged 18 to 30 who had mild COVID-19 (a few samples of this study predate the infection). Cell type and time point are not known. The specimen sequenced was PBMCs or a T cell subset sorted from them (not recorded which).

Written as DNA, the CDR3 is TGCAGTGCTGGGGGGGGGCTTAACTATGGCTACACCTTC. It is translated as CSAGGGLNYGYTF. The chain combines TRBV20-1 with TRBJ1-2, with TRBD1 as a possible D gene (6 bases). Trimming took off 5 bases at V and 1 base at J, with 11 bases between the two ends. CDR3 size: 13 residues. Germline loops: CDR1 DFQATT, CDR2 SNEGSKA (reference sequence).